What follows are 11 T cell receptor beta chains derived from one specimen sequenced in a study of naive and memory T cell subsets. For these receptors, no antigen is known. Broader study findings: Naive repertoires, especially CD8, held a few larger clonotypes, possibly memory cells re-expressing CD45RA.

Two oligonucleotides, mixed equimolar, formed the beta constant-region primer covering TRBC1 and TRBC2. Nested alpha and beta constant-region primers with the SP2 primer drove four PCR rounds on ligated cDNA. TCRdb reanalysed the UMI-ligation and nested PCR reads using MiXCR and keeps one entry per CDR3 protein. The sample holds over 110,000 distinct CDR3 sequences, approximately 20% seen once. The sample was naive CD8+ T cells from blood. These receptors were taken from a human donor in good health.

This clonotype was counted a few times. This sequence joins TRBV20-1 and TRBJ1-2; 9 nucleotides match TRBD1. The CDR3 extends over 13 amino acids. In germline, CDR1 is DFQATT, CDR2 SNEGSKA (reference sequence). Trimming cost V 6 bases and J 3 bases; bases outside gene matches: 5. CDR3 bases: TGCAGTGCCCCGGACAGGGGAGACTATGGCTACACCTTC. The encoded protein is CSAPDRGDYGYTF.

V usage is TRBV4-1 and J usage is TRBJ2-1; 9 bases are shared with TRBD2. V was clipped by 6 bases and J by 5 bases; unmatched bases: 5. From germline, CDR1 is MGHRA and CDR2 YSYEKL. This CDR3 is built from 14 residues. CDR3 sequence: CASREREVHNEQFF. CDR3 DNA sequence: TGCGCCAGCAGGGAGCGGGAGGTTCACAATGAGCAGTTCTTC.

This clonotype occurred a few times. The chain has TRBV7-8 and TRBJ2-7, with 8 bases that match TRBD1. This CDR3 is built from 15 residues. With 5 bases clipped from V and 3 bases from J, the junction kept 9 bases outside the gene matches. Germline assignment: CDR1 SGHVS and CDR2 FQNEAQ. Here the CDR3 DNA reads TGTGCCAGCAGCGACGAAGGACAGGGTATCTACGAGCAGTACTTC. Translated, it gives CASSDEGQGIYEQYF. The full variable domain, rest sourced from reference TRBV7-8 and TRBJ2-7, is GAGVSQSPRYKVAKRGQDVALRCDPISGHVSLFWYQQALGQGPEFLTYFQNEAQLDKSGLPSDRFFAERPEGSVSTLKIQRTQQEDSAVYLCASSDEGQGIYEQYFGPGTRLTVT.

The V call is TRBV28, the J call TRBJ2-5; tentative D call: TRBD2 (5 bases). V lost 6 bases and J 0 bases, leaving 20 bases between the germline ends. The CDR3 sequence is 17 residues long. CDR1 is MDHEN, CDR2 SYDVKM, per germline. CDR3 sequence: CASSAPDRTHYQETQYF. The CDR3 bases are TGTGCCAGCAGCGCCCCTGACCGGACTCATTACCAAGAGACCCAGTACTTC.

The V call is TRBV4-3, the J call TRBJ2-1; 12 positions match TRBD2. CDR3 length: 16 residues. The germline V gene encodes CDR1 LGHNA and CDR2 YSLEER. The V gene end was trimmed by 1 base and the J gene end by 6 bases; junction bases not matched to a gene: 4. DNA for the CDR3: TGCGCCAGCAGCCAAGGGAGACTAGCGGGAGCCAATGAGCAGTTCTTC. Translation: CASSQGRLAGANEQFF.

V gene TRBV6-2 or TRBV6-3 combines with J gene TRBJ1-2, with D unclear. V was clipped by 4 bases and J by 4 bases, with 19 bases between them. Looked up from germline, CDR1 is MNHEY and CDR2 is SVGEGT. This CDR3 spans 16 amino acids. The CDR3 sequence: CASSFPVGRPSYGYTF. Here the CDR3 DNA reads TGTGCCAGCAGTTTTCCCGTGGGCCGACCTAGCTATGGCTACACCTTC.

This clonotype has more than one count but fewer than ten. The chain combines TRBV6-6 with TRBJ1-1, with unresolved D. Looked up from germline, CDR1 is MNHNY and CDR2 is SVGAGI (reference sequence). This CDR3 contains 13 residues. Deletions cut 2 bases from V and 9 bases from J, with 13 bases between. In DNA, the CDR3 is TGTGCCAGCAGTTACCCCGACGTTATCAAAGCTTTCTTT. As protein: CASSYPDVIKAFF.

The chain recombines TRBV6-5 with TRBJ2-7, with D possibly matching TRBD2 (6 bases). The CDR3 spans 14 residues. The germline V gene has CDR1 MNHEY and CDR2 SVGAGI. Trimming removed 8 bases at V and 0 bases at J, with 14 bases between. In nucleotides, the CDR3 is TGTGCCAGCGGTGCTAGCGCCCTCTCCTACGAGCAGTACTTC. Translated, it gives CASGASALSYEQYF.

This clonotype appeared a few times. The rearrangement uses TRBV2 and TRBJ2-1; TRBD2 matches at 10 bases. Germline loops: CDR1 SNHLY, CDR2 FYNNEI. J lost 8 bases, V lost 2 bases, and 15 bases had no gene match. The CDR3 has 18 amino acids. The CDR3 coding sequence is TGTGCCAGCAGTGAAACCGCTTTGGGACTAGCGATGAAGGATGAGCAGTTCTTC. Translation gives CASSETALGLAMKDEQFF.

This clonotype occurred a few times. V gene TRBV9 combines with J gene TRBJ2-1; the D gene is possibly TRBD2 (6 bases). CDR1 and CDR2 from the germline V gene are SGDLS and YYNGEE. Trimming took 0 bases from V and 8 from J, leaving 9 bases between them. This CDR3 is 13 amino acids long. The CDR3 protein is CASSVGAGYEQFF. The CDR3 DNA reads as TGTGCCAGCAGCGTAGGGGCGGGGTATGAGCAGTTCTTC. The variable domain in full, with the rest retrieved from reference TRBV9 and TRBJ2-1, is DSGVTQTPKHLITATGQRVTLRCSPRSGDLSVYWYQQSLDQGLQFLIQYYNGEERAKGNILERFSAQQFPDLHSELNLSSLELGDSALYFCASSVGAGYEQFFGPGTRLTVL.

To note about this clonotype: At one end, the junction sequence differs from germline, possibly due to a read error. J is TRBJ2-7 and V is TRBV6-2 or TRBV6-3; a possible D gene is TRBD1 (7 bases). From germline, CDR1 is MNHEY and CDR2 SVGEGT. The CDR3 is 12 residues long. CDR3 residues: CTSRGDLYEQYF. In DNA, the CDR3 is TGTACCAGCAGGGGGGATTTATACGAGCAGTACTTC.